This TCR beta chain was identified in a study of CD8+ T cells in alopecia areata listed by TCRdb under 2018. For context, the study as a whole: In both human patients and the C3H/HeJ mouse model, the study applied high-throughput TCRbeta sequencing to look at T cell clonal expansion in alopecia areata. Scalp tissue and sorted CD4+ and CD8+ peripheral blood T cells from patchy and totalis/universalis alopecia areata patients and from healthy controls were covered by human TCRbeta sequencing. Scalp clonality was compared among normal scalp (n=4), patchy alopecia areata scalp (n=8), and alopecia totalis/universalis scalp (n=8). RNA was extracted with the PAXgene miRNA kit for fixed scalp, the miRNeasy kit for PBMCs, and the RNeasy kit for mouse skin. Amplification of TCRbeta CDR3 regions was done by immunoSEQ multiplex PCR using 35 Vbeta forward primers and 13 Jbeta reverse primers.

As for this clone: Its antigen is not yet known. No base-level quality is on record; no much larger clone is a single base apart.

The library was obtained by the immunoSEQ multiplex PCR assay. RNA was extracted from all samples and reverse transcribed into cDNA as template for TCR sequencing. First-strand cDNA was synthesized using SuperScript III with a 2:1 mix of oligo-dT and random hexamers. A synthetic immune receptor repertoire was used to measure amplification bias, and any remaining bias was corrected computationally. The paper's processing steps were these. Raw reads were preprocessed to remove errors, and CDR3 was defined according to IMGT conventions as the region from the conserved cysteine to phenylalanine. To get clonality, Shannon entropy was normalized by log2 of the number of productive unique TCRs and the result was subtracted from 1. CD4 or CD8 identity of scalp clones was inferred by cross-referencing scalp TCRbeta sequences with sorted blood CD4 and CD8 repertoires. The immuneACCESS repertoire file appears here via TCRdb, limited to in-frame rearrangements. These files lack a portion of the clones; in checked studies, under half of the deficit traces to unresolved V genes, and the cause of the others is not known. V and J calls plus clone size are reproduced from that table; the DNA served to infer D and trimming. The sample table records more than 90,000 clones; over 60% of these occur just once. The ten most abundant clones make up about 3% of the sample.

Broader findings and caveats from the paper: Compared with normal scalp, lesional scalp, particularly in alopecia totalis/universalis, had higher clonality and more expanded CD8+ clones, which suggests antigenic drive. Unlike mouse skin, where gammadelta T cells dominate, normal human skin contains resident alphabeta T cells that get sequenced too, which complicates analysis of the scalp TCR repertoire. TCR sequences shared between patients were less clear than in mice, possibly partly because of HLA diversity in the patient population.

V is reduced by 4 bases and J by 1 base, leaving a spacing of 20 bases between them. Counted from cysteine to phenylalanine, this CDR3 has 17 amino acids. The CDR3 DNA has 51 bases and is translated from base 1. As encoded in the germline V gene, CDR1 is SGHDT while CDR2 is YYEEEE. PBMCs were separated by density centrifugation and stained for CD3, CD4 and CD8, after which CD4+ and CD8+ T cells were sorted on a FACSAria. Scalp biopsies and blood samples were obtained from unaffected controls. The rearrangement joined TRBV5-6 to TRBJ1-1, with no confident D gene call. The TCR sequence derives from a human donor in good health. Sequenced sample: CD4+ T cells sorted from blood. CDR3 sequence: CASSPFGQRSGNTEAFF. The DNA sequence reads TGTGCCAGCAGCCCATTCGGGCAAAGAAGCGGGAACACTGAAGCTTTCTTT. With the rest looked up from the reference TRBV5-6 and TRBJ1-1 genes rather than sequenced, the full variable domain is DAGVTQSPTHLIKTRGQQVTLRCSPKSGHDTVSWYQQALGQGPQFIFQYYEEEERQRGNFPDRFSGHQFPNYSSELNVNALLLGDSALYLCASSPFGQRSGNTEAFFGQGTRLTVV.